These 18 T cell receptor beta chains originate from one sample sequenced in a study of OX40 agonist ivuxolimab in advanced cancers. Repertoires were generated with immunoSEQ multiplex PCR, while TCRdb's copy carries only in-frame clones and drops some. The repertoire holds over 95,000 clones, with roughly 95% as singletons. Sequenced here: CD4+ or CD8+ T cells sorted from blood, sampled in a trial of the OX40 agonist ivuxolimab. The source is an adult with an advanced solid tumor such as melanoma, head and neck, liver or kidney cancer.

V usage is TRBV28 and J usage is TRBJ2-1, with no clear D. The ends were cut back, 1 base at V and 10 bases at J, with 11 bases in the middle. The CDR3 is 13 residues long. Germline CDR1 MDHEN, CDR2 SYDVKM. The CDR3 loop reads CASSLSGYLEQFF. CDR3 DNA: TGTGCCAGCAGTTTATCCGGCTACTTAGAGCAGTTCTTC.

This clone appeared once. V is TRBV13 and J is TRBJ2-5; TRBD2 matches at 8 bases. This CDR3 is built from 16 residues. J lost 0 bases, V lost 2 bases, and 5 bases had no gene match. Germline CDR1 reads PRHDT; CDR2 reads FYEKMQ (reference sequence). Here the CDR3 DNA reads TGTGCCAGCAGCTTAAGGGGCGGGGGGCACCAAGAGACCCAGTACTTC. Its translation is CASSLRGGGHQETQYF.

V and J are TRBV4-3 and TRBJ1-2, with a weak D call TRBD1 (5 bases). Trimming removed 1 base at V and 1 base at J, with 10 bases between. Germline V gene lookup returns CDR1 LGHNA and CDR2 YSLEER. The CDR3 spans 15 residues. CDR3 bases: TGCGCCAGCAGCCAAGGCTCAGGGAATAACTATGGCTACACCTTC. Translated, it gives CASSQGSGNNYGYTF.

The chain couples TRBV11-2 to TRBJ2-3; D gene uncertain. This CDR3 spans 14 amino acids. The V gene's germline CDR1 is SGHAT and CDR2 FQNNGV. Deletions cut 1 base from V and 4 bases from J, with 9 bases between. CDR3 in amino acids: CASSLVRGPDTQYF. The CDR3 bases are TGTGCCAGCAGCTTAGTCCGAGGCCCAGATACGCAGTATTTT.

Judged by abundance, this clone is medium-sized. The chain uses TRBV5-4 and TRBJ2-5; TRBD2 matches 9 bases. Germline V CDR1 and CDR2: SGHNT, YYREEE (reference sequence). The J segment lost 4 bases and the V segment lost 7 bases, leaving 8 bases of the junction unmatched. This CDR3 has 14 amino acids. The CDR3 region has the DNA TGTGCCAGCTCACCCTTGCGGGAGGGAGAGACCCAGTACTTC. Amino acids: CASSPLREGETQYF.

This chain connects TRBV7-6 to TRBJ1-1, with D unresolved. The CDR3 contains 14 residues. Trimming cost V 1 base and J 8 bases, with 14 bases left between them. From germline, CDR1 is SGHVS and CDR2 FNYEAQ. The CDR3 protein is CASSLEASSTEAFF. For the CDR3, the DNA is TGTGCCAGCAGCTTAGAGGCTTCCTCGACCGAAGCTTTCTTT.

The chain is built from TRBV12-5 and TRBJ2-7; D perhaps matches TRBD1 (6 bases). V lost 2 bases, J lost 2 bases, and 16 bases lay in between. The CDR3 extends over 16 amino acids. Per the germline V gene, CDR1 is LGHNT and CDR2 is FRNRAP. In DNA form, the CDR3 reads TGTGCTAGTGGTTTGCCGGGCGGTCAGGGGACCTACGAGCAGTACTTC. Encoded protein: CASGLPGGQGTYEQYF.

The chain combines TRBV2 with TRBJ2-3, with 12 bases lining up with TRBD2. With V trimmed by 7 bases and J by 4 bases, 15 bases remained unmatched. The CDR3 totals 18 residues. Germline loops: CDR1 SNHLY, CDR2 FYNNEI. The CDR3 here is CASNPPLAGGPAADTQYF. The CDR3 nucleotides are TGTGCCAGCAACCCGCCCCTAGCGGGGGGGCCAGCAGCAGATACGCAGTATTTT.

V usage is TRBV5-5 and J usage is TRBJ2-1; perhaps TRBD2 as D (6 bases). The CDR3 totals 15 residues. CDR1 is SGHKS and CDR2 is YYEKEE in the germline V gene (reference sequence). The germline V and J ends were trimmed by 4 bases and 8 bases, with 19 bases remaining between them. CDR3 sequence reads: CASSDPGLKDDEQFF. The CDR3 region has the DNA TGTGCCAGCAGCGATCCGGGACTCAAGGACGATGAGCAGTTCTTC.

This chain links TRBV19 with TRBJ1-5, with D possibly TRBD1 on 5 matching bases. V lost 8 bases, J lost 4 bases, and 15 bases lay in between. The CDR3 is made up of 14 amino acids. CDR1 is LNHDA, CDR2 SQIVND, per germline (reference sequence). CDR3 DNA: TGTGCCAGTGCCCCGAGGGGAGGAAATCAGCCCCAGCATTTT. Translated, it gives CASAPRGGNQPQHF.

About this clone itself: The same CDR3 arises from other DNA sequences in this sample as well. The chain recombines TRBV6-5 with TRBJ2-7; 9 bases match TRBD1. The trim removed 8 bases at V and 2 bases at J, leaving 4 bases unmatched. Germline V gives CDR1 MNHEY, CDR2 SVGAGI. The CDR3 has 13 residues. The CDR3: CASSGTGTYEQYF. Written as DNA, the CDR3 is TGTGCCAGCTCCGGGACAGGGACCTACGAGCAGTACTTC.

The CDR3 DNA is TGTGCCAGTACCCGGGGGACAGGGTACTACGAGCAGTACTTC. Translation gives CASTRGTGYYEQYF. The chain uses TRBV19 and TRBJ2-7; 9 nucleotides align to TRBD1. The CDR3 consists of 14 residues. Germline-derived CDR1 and CDR2 are LNHDA and SQIVND (reference sequence). Trimming cost V 7 bases and J 3 bases; bases outside gene matches: 7.

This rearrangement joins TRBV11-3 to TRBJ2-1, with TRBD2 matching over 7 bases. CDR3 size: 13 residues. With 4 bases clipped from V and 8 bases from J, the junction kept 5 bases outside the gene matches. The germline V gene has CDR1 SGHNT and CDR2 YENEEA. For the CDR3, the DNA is TGTGCCAGCAGCTCCTCCCTAGCGGATGAGCAGTTCTTC. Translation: CASSSSLADEQFF.

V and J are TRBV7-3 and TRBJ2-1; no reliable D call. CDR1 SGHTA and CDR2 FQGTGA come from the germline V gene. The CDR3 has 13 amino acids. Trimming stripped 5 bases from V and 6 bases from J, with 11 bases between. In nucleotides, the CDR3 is TGTGCCAGCAGCCCCACCGGCGTCAATGAGCAGTTCTTC. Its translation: CASSPTGVNEQFF.

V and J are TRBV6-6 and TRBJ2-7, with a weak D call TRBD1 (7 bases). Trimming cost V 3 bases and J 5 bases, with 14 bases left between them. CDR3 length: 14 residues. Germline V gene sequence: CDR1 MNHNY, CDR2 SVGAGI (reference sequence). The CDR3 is CASSYQGGSDEQYF. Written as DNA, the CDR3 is TGTGCCAGCAGTTATCAGGGGGGTTCTGACGAGCAGTACTTC.

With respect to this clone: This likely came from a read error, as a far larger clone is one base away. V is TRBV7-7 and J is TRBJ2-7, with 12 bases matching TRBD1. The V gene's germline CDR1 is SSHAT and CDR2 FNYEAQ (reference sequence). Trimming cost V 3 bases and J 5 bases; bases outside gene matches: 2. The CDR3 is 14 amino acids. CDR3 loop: CASSLGQGADEQYF. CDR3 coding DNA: TGTGCCAGCAGCTTGGGACAGGGGGCCGACGAGCAGTACTTC. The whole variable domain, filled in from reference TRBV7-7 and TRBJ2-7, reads GAGVSQSPRYKVTKRGQDVTLRCDPISSHATLYWYQQALGQGPEFLTYFNYEAQPDKSGLPSDRFSAERPEGSISTLTIQRTEQRDSAMYRCASSLGQGADEQYFGPGTRLTVT.

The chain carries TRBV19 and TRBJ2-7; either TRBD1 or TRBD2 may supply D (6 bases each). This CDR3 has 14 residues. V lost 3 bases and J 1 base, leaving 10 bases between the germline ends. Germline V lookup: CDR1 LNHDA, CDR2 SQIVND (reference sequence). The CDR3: CASSIGGPSYEQYF. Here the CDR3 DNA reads TGTGCCAGTAGTATTGGGGGGCCATCCTACGAGCAGTACTTC. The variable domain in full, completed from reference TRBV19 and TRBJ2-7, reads DGGITQSPKYLFRKEGQNVTLSCEQNLNHDAMYWYRQDPGQGLRLIYYSQIVNDFQKGDIAEGYSVSREKKESFPLTVTSAQKNPTAFYLCASSIGGPSYEQYFGPGTRLTVT.

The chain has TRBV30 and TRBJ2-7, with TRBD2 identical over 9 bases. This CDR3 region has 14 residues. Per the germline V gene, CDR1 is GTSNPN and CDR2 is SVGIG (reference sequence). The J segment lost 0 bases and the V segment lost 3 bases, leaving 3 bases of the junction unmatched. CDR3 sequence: CAWRAGGSSYEQYF. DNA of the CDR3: TGTGCCTGGAGGGCGGGAGGGTCCTCCTACGAGCAGTACTTC.